The subject of this entry is one T cell receptor (beta chain). Other DNA sequences from this sample encode an identical CDR3 as well. This entry comes from a study of blood T cell repertoires in COVID-19. Across the whole study: The samples span acute and convalescent COVID-19 from the United States, Italy and Spain. T cells, B-cell-depleted T cells, or PBMCs provided the cDNA or gDNA that served as material.

Deletions cut 7 bases from V and 4 bases from J, with 16 bases between. CDR3 size: 14 residues. Germline V gene data show CDR1 as MDHEN and CDR2 as SYDVKM. Original handling: The authors estimated nucleated cell counts from reference gene primer amplification. Profiling relied on immunoSEQ multiplex PCR, and the TCRdb table lists in-frame clones only, not all of them. The V and J calls and the clone size are those of that table, but D and trimming were determined from the DNA. This repertoire shows more than 140,000 clones, almost 90% found once; its top ten account for about 1.5%. Material: peripheral blood. J is TRBJ1-2 and V is TRBV28, with D maybe TRBD1 (6 bases). This clonotype was sampled from a woman aged 55-69 years with acute or convalescent COVID-19. The CDR3 reads CASMPGGGGYGYTF. The DNA for the CDR3 is TGTGCCAGCATGCCGGGGGGCGGAGGCTATGGCTACACCTTC.